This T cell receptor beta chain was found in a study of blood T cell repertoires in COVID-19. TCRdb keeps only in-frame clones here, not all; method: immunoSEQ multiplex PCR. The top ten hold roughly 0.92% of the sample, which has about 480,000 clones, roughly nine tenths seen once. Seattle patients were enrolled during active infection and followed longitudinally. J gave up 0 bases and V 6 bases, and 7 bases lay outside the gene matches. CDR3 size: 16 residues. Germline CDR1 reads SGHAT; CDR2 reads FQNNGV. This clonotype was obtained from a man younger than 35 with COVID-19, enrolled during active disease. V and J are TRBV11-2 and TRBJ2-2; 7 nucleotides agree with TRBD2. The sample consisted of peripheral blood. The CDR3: CASSSIAGPNTGELFF. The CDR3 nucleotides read TGTGCCAGCAGTTCCATAGCGGGCCCGAACACCGGGGAGCTGTTTTTT.